This TCR beta chain was observed in a study of T cell responses to AZD1222 COVID-19 vaccine. The assay was immunoSEQ multiplex PCR, and TCRdb's table has in-frame clones only and misses some. The sample holds around 94,000 clones; 85% to 90% are singletons and the top ten take 3.5% to 4%. The origin of this receptor is an adult in good health. This specimen consisted of peripheral blood, obtained on day 0 of AZD1222 vaccination.

The CDR3 spells CAWTSGARGYGYTF. Written as DNA, the CDR3 is TGTGCCTGGACATCCGGGGCAAGAGGGTATGGCTACACCTTC. V usage is TRBV30 and J usage is TRBJ1-2; maybe TRBD1 (5 bases). There are 14 residues in the CDR3. Between the trimmed V and J ends, which lost 4 bases and 5 bases, there was a span of 17 bases. The germline CDR1 and CDR2 sequences are GTSNPN and SVGIG (reference sequence).